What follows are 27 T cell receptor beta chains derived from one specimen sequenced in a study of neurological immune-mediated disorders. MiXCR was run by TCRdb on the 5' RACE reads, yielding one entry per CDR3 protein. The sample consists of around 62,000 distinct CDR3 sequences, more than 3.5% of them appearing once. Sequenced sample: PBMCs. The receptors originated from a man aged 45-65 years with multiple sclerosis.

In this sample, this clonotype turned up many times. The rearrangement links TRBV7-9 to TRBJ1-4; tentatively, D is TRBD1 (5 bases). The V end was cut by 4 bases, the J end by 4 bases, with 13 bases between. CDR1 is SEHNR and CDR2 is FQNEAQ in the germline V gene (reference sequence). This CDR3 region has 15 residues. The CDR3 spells CASSSERGVNEKLFF. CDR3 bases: TGTGCCAGCAGCTCTGAAAGGGGAGTTAATGAAAAACTGTTTTTT.

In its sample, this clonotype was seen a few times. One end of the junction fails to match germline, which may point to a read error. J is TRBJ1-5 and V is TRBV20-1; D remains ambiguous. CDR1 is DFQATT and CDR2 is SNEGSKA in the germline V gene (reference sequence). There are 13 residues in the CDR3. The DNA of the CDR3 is TGCAGTGCTAGAGTGGGTAGCAATCAGCCCCAGAATTTT. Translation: CSARVGSNQPQNF.

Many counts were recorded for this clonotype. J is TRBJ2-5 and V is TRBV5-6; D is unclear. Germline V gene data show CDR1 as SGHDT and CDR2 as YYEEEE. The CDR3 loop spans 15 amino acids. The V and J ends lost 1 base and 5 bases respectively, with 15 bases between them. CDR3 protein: CASSLFQVVKETQYF. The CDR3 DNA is TGTGCCAGCAGCTTGTTCCAGGTAGTGAAGGAGACCCAGTACTTC.

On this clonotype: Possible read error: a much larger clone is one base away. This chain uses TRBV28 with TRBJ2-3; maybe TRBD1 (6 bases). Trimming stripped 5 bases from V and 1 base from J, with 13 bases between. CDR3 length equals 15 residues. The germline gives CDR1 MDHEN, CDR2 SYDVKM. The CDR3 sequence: CASSTRDIGTDTQYF. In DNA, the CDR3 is TGTGCCAGCAGTACCCGGGACATCGGCACAGATACGCAGTATTTT.

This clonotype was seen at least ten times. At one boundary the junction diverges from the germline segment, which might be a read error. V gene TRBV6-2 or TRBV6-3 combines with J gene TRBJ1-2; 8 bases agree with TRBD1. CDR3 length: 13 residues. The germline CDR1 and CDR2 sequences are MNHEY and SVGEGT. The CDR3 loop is CASSPLPGTGAHF. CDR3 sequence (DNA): TGTGCCAGCAGTCCCCTTCCCGGGACAGGAGCCCACTTC.

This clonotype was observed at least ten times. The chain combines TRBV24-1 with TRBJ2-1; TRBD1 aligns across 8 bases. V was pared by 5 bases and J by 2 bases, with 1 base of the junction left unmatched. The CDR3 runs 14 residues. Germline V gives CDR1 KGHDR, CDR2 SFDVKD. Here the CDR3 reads CATSGTGTYNEQFF. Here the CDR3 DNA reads TGTGCCACCAGTGGGACAGGGACCTACAATGAGCAGTTCTTC.

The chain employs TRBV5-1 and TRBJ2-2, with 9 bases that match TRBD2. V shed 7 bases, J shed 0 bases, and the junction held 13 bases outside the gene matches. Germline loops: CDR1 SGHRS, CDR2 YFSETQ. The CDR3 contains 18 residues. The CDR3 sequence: CASHRGLAAFANTGELFF. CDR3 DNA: TGCGCCAGCCACCGGGGACTAGCTGCGTTCGCGAACACCGGGGAGCTGTTTTTT.

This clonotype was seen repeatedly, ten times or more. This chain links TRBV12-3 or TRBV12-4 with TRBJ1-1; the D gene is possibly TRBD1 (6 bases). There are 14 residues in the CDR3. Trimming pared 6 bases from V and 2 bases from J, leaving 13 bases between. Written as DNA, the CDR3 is TGTGCCAGCAGAAGGGGGTCGAGCAACACTGAAGCTTTCTTT. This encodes CASRRGSSNTEAFF.

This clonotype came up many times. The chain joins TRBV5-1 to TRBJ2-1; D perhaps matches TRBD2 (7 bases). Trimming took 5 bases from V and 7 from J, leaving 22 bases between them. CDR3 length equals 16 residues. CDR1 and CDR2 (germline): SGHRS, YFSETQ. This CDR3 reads CASRTAWGGPENEQFF. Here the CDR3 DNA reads TGCGCCAGCAGAACCGCGTGGGGGGGGCCGGAGAATGAGCAGTTCTTC.

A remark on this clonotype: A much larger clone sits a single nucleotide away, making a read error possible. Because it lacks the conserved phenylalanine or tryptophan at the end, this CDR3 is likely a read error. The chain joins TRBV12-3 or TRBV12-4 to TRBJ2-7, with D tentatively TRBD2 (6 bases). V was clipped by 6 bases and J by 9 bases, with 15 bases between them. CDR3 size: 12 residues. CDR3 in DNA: TGTGCCAGCAGCCTGACTAGTCCCTGGCAGTACATC. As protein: CASSLTSPWQYI.

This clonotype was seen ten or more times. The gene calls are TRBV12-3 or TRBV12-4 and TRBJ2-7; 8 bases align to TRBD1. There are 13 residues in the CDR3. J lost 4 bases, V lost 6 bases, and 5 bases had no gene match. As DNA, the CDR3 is TGTGCCAGCAGGTCAGGGGGCCGGTACGAGCAGTACTTC. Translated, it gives CASRSGGRYEQYF.

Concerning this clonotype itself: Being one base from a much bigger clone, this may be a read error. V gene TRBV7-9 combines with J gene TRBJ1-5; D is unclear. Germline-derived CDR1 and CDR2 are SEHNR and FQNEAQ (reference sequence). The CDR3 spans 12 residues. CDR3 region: CASSLRDQPQNF. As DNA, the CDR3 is TGTGCCAGCAGCTTAAGGGATCAGCCCCAGAATTTT. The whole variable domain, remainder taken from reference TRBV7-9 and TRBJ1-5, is DTGVSQNPRHKITKRGQNVTFRCDPISEHNRLYWYRQTLGQGPEFLTYFQNEAQLEKSRLLSDRFSAERPKGSFSTLEIQRTEQGDSAMYLCASSLRDQPQNFGDGTRLSIL.

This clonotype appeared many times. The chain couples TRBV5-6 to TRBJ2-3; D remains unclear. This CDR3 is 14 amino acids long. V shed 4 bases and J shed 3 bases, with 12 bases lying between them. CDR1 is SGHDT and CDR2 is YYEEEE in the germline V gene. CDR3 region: CASSPNWSTDTQYF. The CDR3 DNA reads TGTGCCAGCAGCCCGAACTGGAGTACAGATACGCAGTATTTT.

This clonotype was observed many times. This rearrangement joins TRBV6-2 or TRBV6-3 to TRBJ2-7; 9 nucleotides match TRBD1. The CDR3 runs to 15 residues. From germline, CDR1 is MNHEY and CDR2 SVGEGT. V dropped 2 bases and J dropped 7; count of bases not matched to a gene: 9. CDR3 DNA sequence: TGTGCCAGCAGTTACCTGGGACAGGGCGGTGGAGAGCAGTACTTC. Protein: CASSYLGQGGGEQYF.

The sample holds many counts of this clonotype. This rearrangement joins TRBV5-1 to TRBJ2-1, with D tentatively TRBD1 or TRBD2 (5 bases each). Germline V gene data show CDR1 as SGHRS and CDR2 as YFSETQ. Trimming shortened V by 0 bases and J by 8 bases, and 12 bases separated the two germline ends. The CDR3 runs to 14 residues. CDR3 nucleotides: TGCGCCAGCAGCTTGGGGGGACGAGGGGATGAGCAGTTCTTC. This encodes CASSLGGRGDEQFF. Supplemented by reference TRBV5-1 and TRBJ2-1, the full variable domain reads KAGVTQTPRYLIKTRGQQVTLSCSPISGHRSVSWYQQTPGQGLQFLFEYFSETQRNKGNFPGRFSGRQFSNSRSEMNVSTLELGDSALYLCASSLGGRGDEQFFGPGTRLTVL.

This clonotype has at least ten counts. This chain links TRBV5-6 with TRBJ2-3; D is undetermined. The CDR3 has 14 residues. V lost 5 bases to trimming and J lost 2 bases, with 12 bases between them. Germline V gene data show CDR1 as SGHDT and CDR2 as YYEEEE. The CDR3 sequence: CASSLDTFTDTQYF. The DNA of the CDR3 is TGTGCCAGCAGTTTAGACACTTTCACAGATACGCAGTATTTT.

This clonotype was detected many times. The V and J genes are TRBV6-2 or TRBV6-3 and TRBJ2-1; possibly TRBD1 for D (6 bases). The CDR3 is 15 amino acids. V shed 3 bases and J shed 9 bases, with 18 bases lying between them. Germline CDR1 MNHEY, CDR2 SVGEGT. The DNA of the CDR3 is TGTGCCAGCAGTTATTTTGGGGGACATGGAGGTGAGCAGTTCTTC. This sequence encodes CASSYFGGHGGEQFF.

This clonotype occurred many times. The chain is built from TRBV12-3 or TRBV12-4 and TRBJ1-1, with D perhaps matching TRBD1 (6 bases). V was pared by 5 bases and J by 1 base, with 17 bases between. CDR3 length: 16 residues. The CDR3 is CASSPHVGGKNTEAFF. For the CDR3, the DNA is TGTGCCAGCAGTCCCCACGTCGGGGGCAAGAACACTGAAGCTTTCTTT.

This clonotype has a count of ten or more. The CDR3 nucleotides read TGTGCCAGCAGTCTCCATAACTATGGCTACACCTTC. Translating it yields CASSLHNYGYTF. The V call is TRBV6-5, the J call TRBJ1-2; D is unclear. V gave up 5 bases and J gave up 1 base, with 5 bases separating them. The length of the CDR3 is 12 residues. CDR1 and CDR2 (germline): MNHEY, SVGAGI.

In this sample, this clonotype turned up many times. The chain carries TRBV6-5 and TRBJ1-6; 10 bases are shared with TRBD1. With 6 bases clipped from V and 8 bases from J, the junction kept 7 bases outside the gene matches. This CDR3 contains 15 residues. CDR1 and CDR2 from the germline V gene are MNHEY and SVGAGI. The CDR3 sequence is CASRRDRGLDSPLHF. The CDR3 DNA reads TGTGCCAGCAGACGCGACAGGGGGCTTGATTCACCCCTCCACTTT.

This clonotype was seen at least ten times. CDR3 region: CASSLRGVGTDTQYF. The CDR3 DNA follows: TGCGCCAGCAGCTTGAGGGGGGTTGGCACAGATACGCAGTATTTT. This rearrangement joins TRBV5-1 to TRBJ2-3, with D perhaps given as TRBD1 or TRBD2 (6 bases each). Germline V gene data show CDR1 as SGHRS and CDR2 as YFSETQ. Trimming took 1 base from V and 1 from J, leaving 10 bases between them. The CDR3 sequence is 15 residues long.

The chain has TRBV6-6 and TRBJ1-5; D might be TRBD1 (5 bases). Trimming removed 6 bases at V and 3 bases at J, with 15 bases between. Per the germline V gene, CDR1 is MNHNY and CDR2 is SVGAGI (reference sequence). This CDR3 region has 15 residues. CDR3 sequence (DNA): TGTGCCAGCAGGGACTGGGGGGGGGACAATCAGCCCCAGCATTTT. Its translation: CASRDWGGDNQPQHF.

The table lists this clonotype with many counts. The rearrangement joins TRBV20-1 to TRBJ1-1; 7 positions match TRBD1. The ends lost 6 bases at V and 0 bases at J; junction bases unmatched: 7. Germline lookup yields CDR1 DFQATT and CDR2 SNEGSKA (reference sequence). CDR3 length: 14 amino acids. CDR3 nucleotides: TGCAGTGCCGTAGAGGGGGCCCTGAACACTGAAGCTTTCTTT. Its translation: CSAVEGALNTEAFF.

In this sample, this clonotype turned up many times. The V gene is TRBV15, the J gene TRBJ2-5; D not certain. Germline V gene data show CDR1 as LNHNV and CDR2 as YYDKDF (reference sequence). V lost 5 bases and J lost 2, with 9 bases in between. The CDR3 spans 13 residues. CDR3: CATSRRLQETQYF. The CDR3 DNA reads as TGTGCCACCAGCCGGAGACTTCAAGAGACCCAGTACTTC.

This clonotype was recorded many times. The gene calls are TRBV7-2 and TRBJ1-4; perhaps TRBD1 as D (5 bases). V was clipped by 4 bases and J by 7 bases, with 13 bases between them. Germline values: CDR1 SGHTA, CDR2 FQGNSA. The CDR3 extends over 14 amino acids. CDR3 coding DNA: TGTGCCAGCAGCTCAATAGACAGAACTGAAAAACTGTTTTTT. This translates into CASSSIDRTEKLFF. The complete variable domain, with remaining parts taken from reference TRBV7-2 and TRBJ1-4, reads GAGVSQSPSNKVTEKGKDVELRCDPISGHTALYWYRQSLGQGLEFLIYFQGNSAPDKSGLPSDRFSAERTGGSVSTLTIQRTQQEDSAVYLCASSSIDRTEKLFFGSGTQLSVL.

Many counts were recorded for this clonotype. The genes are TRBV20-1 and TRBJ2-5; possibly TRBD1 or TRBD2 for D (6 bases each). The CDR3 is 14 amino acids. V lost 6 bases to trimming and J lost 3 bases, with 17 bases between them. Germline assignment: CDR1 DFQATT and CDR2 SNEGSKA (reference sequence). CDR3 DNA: TGCAGTGCGGAGTCGGGGGCCGTTGAAGAGACCCAGTACTTC. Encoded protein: CSAESGAVEETQYF.

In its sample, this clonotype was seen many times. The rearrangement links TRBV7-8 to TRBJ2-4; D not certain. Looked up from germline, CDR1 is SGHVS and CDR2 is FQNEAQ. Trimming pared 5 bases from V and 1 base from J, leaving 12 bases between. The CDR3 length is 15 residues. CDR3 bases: TGTGCCAGCAGCATAAACGCCGCTGCCAAAAACATTCAGTACTTC. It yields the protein CASSINAAAKNIQYF.